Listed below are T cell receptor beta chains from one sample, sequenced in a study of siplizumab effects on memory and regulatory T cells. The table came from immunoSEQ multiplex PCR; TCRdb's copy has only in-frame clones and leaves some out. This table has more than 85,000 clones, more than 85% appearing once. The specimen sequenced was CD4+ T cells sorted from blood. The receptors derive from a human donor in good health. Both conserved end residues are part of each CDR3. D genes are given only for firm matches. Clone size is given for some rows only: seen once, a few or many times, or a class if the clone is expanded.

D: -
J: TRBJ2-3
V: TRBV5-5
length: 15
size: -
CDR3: CASSLPQGSGDTQYF
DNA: TGTGCCAGCAGCTTGCCCCAGGGATCGGGAGATACGCAGTATTTT

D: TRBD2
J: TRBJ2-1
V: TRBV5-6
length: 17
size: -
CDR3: CASSLSTSGLPRHEQFF
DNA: TGTGCCAGCAGCTTGTCGACTAGCGGGCTCCCGAGGCATGAGCAGTTCTTC

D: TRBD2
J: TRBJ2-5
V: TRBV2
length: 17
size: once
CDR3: CASSEGRLAGGQETQYF
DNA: TGTGCCAGCAGTGAAGGCAGACTAGCGGGAGGACAAGAGACCCAGTACTTC

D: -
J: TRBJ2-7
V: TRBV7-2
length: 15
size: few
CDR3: CASSARAGSVYEQYF
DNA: TGTGCCAGCAGCGCTCGTGCCGGGTCCGTTTACGAGCAGTACTTC

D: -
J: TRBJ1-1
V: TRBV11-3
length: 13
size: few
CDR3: CASSLGLNTEAFF
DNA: TGTGCCAGCAGCTTAGGGTTGAACACTGAAGCTTTCTTT

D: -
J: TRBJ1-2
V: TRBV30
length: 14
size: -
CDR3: CAWSVGWEAPGYTF
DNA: TGTGCCTGGAGTGTCGGGTGGGAGGCACCCGGCTACACCTTC

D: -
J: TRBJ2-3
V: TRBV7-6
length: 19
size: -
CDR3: CASSVEFGQPDPSTDTQYF
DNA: TGTGCCAGCAGCGTGGAATTTGGACAGCCGGATCCTAGCACAGATACGCAGTATTTT

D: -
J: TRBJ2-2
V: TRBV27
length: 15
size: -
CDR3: CASTYVRGTTGELFF
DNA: TGTGCCAGCACCTATGTTAGGGGCACCACCGGGGAGCTGTTTTTT

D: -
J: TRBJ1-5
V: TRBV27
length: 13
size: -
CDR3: CASSFGGYQPQHF
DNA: TGTGCCAGCAGTTTTGGCGGTTATCAGCCCCAGCATTTT

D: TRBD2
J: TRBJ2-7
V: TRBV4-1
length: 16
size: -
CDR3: CASSQARLAGVHEQYF
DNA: TGCGCCAGCAGCCAAGCTCGCCTAGCGGGAGTGCACGAGCAGTACTTC

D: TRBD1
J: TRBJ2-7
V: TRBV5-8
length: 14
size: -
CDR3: CASRGRGQGDEQYF
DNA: TGTGCCAGCAGGGGACGGGGACAGGGGGACGAGCAGTACTTC

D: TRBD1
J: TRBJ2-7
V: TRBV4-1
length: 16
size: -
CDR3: CASSSIFIPGGDEQYF
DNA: TGCGCCAGCAGCAGCATTTTTATACCAGGGGGCGACGAGCAGTACTTC

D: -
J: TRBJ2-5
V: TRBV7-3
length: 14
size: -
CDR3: CASSLKGRQETQYF
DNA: TGTGCCAGCAGCTTAAAGGGCCGCCAAGAGACCCAGTACTTC

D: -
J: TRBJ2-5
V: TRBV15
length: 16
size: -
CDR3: CATSRPLSQAFETQYF
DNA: TGTGCCACCAGCAGACCATTGAGTCAGGCGTTTGAGACCCAGTACTTC

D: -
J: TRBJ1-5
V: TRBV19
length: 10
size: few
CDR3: CASGVQPQHF
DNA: TGTGCCAGTGGTGTCCAGCCCCAGCATTTT

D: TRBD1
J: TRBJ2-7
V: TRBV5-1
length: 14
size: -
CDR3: CASSVRDRVHEQYF
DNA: TGCGCCAGCAGCGTAAGGGACAGGGTCCACGAGCAGTACTTC

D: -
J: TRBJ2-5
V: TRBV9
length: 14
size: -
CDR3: CASSATSGRGTQYF
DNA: TGTGCCAGCAGCGCTACATCGGGACGGGGGACCCAGTACTTC

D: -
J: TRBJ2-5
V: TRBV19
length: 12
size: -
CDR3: CASSQGSETQYF
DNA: TGTGCCAGTAGTCAGGGGTCAGAGACCCAGTACTTC

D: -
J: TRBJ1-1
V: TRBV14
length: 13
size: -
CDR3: CASSQARAWRAFF
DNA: TGTGCCAGCAGCCAAGCTAGAGCTTGGAGGGCTTTCTTT

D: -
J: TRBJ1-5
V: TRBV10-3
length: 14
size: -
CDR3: CAISESFTDQPQHF
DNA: TGTGCCATCAGTGAGTCTTTTACGGATCAGCCCCAGCATTTT